The 22 T cell receptor beta chains below come from one sample, sequenced in a study of T cell repertoires in cytomegalovirus infection. TCRdb called the reads again in MiXCR, with one record for every CDR3 protein. The sample has about 260,000 distinct CDR3 sequences; over 8% are singletons. Sequenced: PBMCs. Receptors were obtained from a human donor in good health (CMV status not recorded). Some clones in this sample may be carry-over from other donors' samples.

This clonotype was counted a single time. V and J are TRBV30 and TRBJ2-2; TRBD1 agrees at 10 bases. Germline V CDR1 and CDR2: GTSNPN, SVGIG (reference sequence). V was clipped by 3 bases and J by 0 bases; unmatched bases: 7. This CDR3 is 17 amino acids long. CDR3 loop: CAWRKGQGTSNTGELFF. In DNA, the CDR3 is TGTGCCTGGAGGAAGGGACAGGGGACCTCGAACACCGGGGAGCTGTTTTTT.

The table lists this clonotype with many counts. The gene calls are TRBV7-3 and TRBJ1-2, with unresolved D. With 1 base removed from V and 5 bases from J, the gap between germline ends came to 11 bases. The CDR3 covers 14 residues. Germline-derived CDR1 and CDR2 are SGHTA and FQGTGA. CDR3 sequence: CASSLNLWEYGYTF. The CDR3 DNA follows: TGTGCCAGCAGCTTAAACTTATGGGAGTATGGCTACACCTTC.

This clonotype was seen ten or more times. This chain uses TRBV7-2 with TRBJ2-1; D is possibly TRBD1 (6 bases). Germline CDR1 is SGHTA and CDR2 is FQGNSA. The ends were cut back, 1 base at V and 5 bases at J, with 9 bases in the middle. The CDR3 totals 14 residues. The CDR3 bases are TGTGCCAGCAGCTTAGTAACAGGGAACAATGAGCAGTTCTTC. It is translated as CASSLVTGNNEQFF. Drawing the rest from reference TRBV7-2 and TRBJ2-1, the complete variable domain is GAGVSQSPSNKVTEKGKDVELRCDPISGHTALYWYRQSLGQGLEFLIYFQGNSAPDKSGLPSDRFSAERTGGSVSTLTIQRTQQEDSAVYLCASSLVTGNNEQFFGPGTRLTVL.

The chain carries TRBV6-2 or TRBV6-3 and TRBJ2-1; tentative D call: TRBD1 (5 bases). In germline, CDR1 is MNHEY, CDR2 SVGEGT. CDR3 length equals 17 residues. The ends were cut back, 4 bases at V and 0 bases at J, with 16 bases in the middle. CDR3 DNA: TGTGCCAGCAGTTCCCTCCAAGGGGCAGACTCCTACAATGAGCAGTTCTTC. Its protein product is CASSSLQGADSYNEQFF.

The chain has TRBV29-1 and TRBJ2-5; 12 nucleotides match TRBD1. CDR1 and CDR2 (germline): SQVTM, ANQGSEA. Trimming cost V 6 bases and J 4 bases; bases outside gene matches: 3. CDR3 length: 13 residues. The CDR3 sequence: CSVRDRGRETQYF. Here the CDR3 DNA reads TGCAGCGTCCGGGACAGGGGGCGAGAGACCCAGTACTTC.

This CDR3 reads CASSPRDRSSNEQFF. As DNA, the CDR3 is TGTGCCAGCAGTCCTAGGGACAGGTCTAGTAATGAGCAGTTCTTC. The chain couples TRBV6-2 or TRBV6-3 to TRBJ2-1, with 8 bases identical to TRBD1. V was clipped by 5 bases and J by 7 bases; unmatched bases: 10. Germline lookup yields CDR1 MNHEY and CDR2 SVGEGT. The CDR3 length is 15 residues.

This clonotype was observed at least ten times. The chain couples TRBV20-1 to TRBJ2-3; 7 bases agree with TRBD2. V shed 5 bases, J shed 2 bases, and the junction held 7 bases outside the gene matches. CDR1 and CDR2 from the germline V gene are DFQATT and SNEGSKA (reference sequence). The CDR3 has 14 amino acids. For the CDR3, the DNA is TGCAGTGCTGTGGGGGGGTCATTCACAGATACGCAGTATTTT. Protein: CSAVGGSFTDTQYF.

This clonotype was counted at least ten times. The rearrangement links TRBV3-1 to TRBJ2-1; maybe TRBD1 (5 bases). The germline CDR1 and CDR2 sequences are LGHDT and YNNKEL (reference sequence). The CDR3 covers 16 residues. Trimming stripped 5 bases from V and 6 bases from J, with 20 bases between. The CDR3 coding sequence is TGTGCCAGCAGCTACGTGCAGGGAAAGGGGTCCAATGAGCAGTTCTTC. Amino acids: CASSYVQGKGSNEQFF.

The chain uses TRBV11-2 and TRBJ1-3, with TRBD1 matching 8 bases. V was pared by 4 bases and J by 5 bases, with 13 bases of the junction left unmatched. Germline V gene data show CDR1 as SGHAT and CDR2 as FQNNGV. The CDR3 covers 17 residues. CDR3 region: CASSSIRTGSNRNTIYF. The CDR3 region has the DNA TGTGCCAGCAGCTCCATAAGGACAGGGAGTAATAGAAACACCATATATTTT.

This clonotype was observed at least ten times. The V call is TRBV25-1, the J call TRBJ1-2; TRBD1 matches at 12 bases. The trim removed 8 bases at V and 4 bases at J, leaving 14 bases unmatched. There are 17 residues in the CDR3. CDR1 and CDR2 from the germline V gene are MGHDK and SYGVNS. CDR3 nucleotide sequence: TGTGCCAGCCGCTCCGGGACAGGGGGCCCGGGGCCCTATGGCTACACCTTC. Amino acid sequence: CASRSGTGGPGPYGYTF.

This clonotype was seen repeatedly, ten times or more. As DNA, the CDR3 is TGCAGTGCTCACAGCTGGGGACGGGGTGACACGGGTGAGCAGTTCTTC. Translated, it gives CSAHSWGRGDTGEQFF. The rearrangement links TRBV20-1 to TRBJ2-1; either TRBD1 or TRBD2 may supply D (5 bases each). Germline V lookup: CDR1 DFQATT, CDR2 SNEGSKA (reference sequence). The CDR3 runs to 16 residues. The V gene lost 5 bases and the J gene lost 9 bases, with 26 bases spanning the gap.

This clonotype has a count of ten or more. CDR3 loop: CASSPSGISTNVLTF. The CDR3 DNA reads as TGTGCCAGCAGCCCCTCCGGGATTTCGACCAACGTCCTGACTTTC. The V gene is TRBV7-2, the J gene TRBJ2-6; D possibly corresponds to TRBD2 (5 bases). With 5 bases removed from V and 8 bases from J, the gap between germline ends came to 16 bases. Germline CDR1 is SGHTA and CDR2 is FQGNSA. The CDR3 loop spans 15 amino acids.

There are a few counts of this clonotype. The chain carries TRBV14 and TRBJ1-1; D is uncertain. The CDR3 sequence is 14 residues long. Germline V gene data show CDR1 as SGHDN and CDR2 as FVKESK. V gave up 1 base and J gave up 5 bases, with 11 bases separating them. The CDR3: CASSQGLAGTEAFF. The CDR3 region has the DNA TGTGCCAGCAGCCAAGGCCTAGCGGGGACTGAAGCTTTCTTT.

This clonotype was recorded many times. CDR3 sequence: CASSKGQGRNYEQYF. CDR3 DNA sequence: TGCGCCAGCAGCAAGGGACAGGGGAGGAACTACGAGCAGTACTTC. The V gene is TRBV4-3, the J gene TRBJ2-7, with 10 bases matching TRBD1. The CDR3 is 15 amino acids. Germline V gene data show CDR1 as LGHNA and CDR2 as YSLEER. V was pared by 5 bases and J by 3 bases, with 7 bases of the junction left unmatched.

On this clonotype: The CDR3 carries no conserved terminal phenylalanine or tryptophan, so it likely arises from a read error. V is TRBV29-1 and J is TRBJ1-1; D is perhaps TRBD1 (5 bases). Between the trimmed V and J ends, which lost 4 bases and 5 bases, there was a span of 20 bases. Germline CDR1 is SQVTM and CDR2 is ANQGSEA. The CDR3 is made up of 15 amino acids. In DNA, the CDR3 is TGCAGCGTTGTGGACAAGGGAGGCGTGAGGACTGAAGCTTTCTCT. Its protein product is CSVVDKGGVRTEAFS.

In its sample, this clonotype was seen many times. A junction end diverges from the germline sequence, so it may reflect a read error. The chain is built from TRBV7-2 and TRBJ1-1, with a possible D match to TRBD1 (6 bases). The CDR3 consists of 15 residues. Per germline, CDR1 SGHTA and CDR2 FQGNSA. The CDR3 here is CASSLGGSRHTEAFF. In DNA, the CDR3 is TGTGCCAGCAGTTTAGGGGGGTCTAGGCACACTGAAGCTTTCTTT.

This chain's CDR3 is CASSRTARGPQHF. As DNA, the CDR3 is TGTGCCAGCAGTAGGACGGCACGGGGGCCCCAGCATTTT. The rearrangement links TRBV28 to TRBJ1-5; no firm D call. The V end was cut by 5 bases, the J end by 9 bases, with 14 bases between. The CDR3 extends over 13 amino acids. Germline values: CDR1 MDHEN, CDR2 SYDVKM.

The table lists this clonotype with many counts. The chain combines TRBV12-3 or TRBV12-4 with TRBJ1-1; no clear D gene. This CDR3 is 14 amino acids long. V lost 8 bases to trimming and J lost 1 base, with 14 bases between them. The chain's CDR3 is CASGEAARNTEAFF. DNA for the CDR3: TGTGCCAGCGGAGAGGCAGCAAGGAACACTGAAGCTTTCTTT.

This clonotype was seen a handful of times. CDR3 loop: CASSQDGGVGTEAFF. CDR3 in DNA: TGCGCCAGCAGCCAAGACGGAGGAGTGGGTACTGAAGCTTTCTTT. The chain employs TRBV4-3 and TRBJ1-1; D is uncertain. The CDR3 runs to 15 residues. The V end lost 0 bases, the J end lost 5 bases, and 13 bases lay between the germline ends. Germline V gene sequence: CDR1 LGHNA, CDR2 YSLEER.

This clonotype was observed a few times. The chain links TRBV6-6 to TRBJ1-2; 9 positions agree with TRBD1. Trimming removed 0 bases from V and 7 bases from J; junction bases left unmatched: 6. This CDR3 has 15 amino acids. CDR1 MNHNY and CDR2 SVGAGI come from the germline V gene (reference sequence). The CDR3 region has the DNA TGTGCCAGCAGTTACTCGGAACAGGGGGCAAGTGGCTACACCTTC. It encodes CASSYSEQGASGYTF.

V is TRBV10-3 and J is TRBJ1-5; weak D call: TRBD1 (6 bases). CDR3 length: 13 residues. V dropped 4 bases and J dropped 3 bases, with 7 bases sitting between them. From germline, CDR1 is ENHRY and CDR2 SYGVKD. CDR3: CAISGTANQPQHF. Written as DNA, the CDR3 is TGTGCCATCAGTGGGACAGCCAATCAGCCCCAGCATTTT.

This clonotype showed up many times. This rearrangement joins TRBV12-3 or TRBV12-4 to TRBJ2-2, with 7 bases matching TRBD1. The junction had 5 bases not matched to a gene; V was cut back by 6 bases and J by 7 bases. This CDR3 comprises 13 residues. CDR3 amino acids: CASSRQGIGELFF. CDR3 nucleotide sequence: TGTGCCAGCAGCAGACAGGGTATCGGGGAGCTGTTTTTT.